Each of the 14 T cell receptor beta chains below was sequenced from the same sample in a study of spatial heterogeneity in lung cancer. MiXCR, run by TCRdb on the 5' RACE reads, gives a single entry per CDR3 protein. The sample comprises about 94,000 distinct CDR3 sequences, just under 20% of which are singletons, and around a fifth rests with the top ten. This sample's time point: blood at routine non-recurrence follow-up after resection. Sequencing was performed on PBMCs, taken at follow-up. Receptors originate from a male donor with early-stage non-small cell lung cancer.

This clonotype was counted many times. The chain links TRBV12-3 or TRBV12-4 to TRBJ2-4; D is possibly TRBD1 (6 bases). The CDR3 is made up of 16 amino acids. Trimming shortened V by 2 bases and J by 0 bases, and 11 bases separated the two germline ends. The CDR3 DNA follows: TGTGCCAGCAGTTTATGGCAGGGGCTAGCCAAAAACATTCAGTACTTC. This sequence encodes CASSLWQGLAKNIQYF.

In nucleotides, the CDR3 is TGTACCAGCAGCTTGCTACAGACCTCCGGTGAGCAGTACGTC. This sequence encodes CTSSLLQTSGEQYV. This sequence joins TRBV5-5 and TRBJ2-7; D remains ambiguous. The CDR3 covers 14 residues. Germline V gene data show CDR1 as SGHKS and CDR2 as YYEKEE (reference sequence).

The sample holds a few counts of this clonotype. The chain joins TRBV11-2 to TRBJ2-5; the match to TRBD2 covers 10 bases. This CDR3 region has 16 residues. Germline values: CDR1 SGHAT, CDR2 FQNNGV. The ends lost 2 bases at V and 5 bases at J; junction bases unmatched: 8. The CDR3 DNA is TGTGCCAGCAGCTTAATAGCGGGGGGCCGATTGGAGACCCAGTACTTC. It translates to CASSLIAGGRLETQYF.

A few counts support this clonotype. The CDR3 region is CASSLTPTGGAFF. CDR3 bases: TGTGCCAGCAGCTTAACGCCTACAGGAGGGGCTTTCTTT. The chain employs TRBV7-8 and TRBJ1-1; D is possibly TRBD1 (5 bases). The V gene lost 2 bases and the J gene lost 11 bases, with 15 bases spanning the gap. Germline CDR1 is SGHVS and CDR2 is FQNEAQ. The CDR3 loop spans 13 amino acids.

V and J are TRBV10-3 and TRBJ2-1; D perhaps matches TRBD1 (6 bases). With 6 bases removed from V and 4 bases from J, the gap between germline ends came to 10 bases. The CDR3 loop spans 13 amino acids. CDR1 ENHRY and CDR2 SYGVKD come from the germline V gene. The CDR3 region is CAIRGTRYNEQFF. The CDR3 coding sequence is TGTGCCATCAGGGGGACAAGATACAATGAGCAGTTCTTC.

The V gene is TRBV20-1, the J gene TRBJ2-3, with 11 bases that match TRBD1. From germline, CDR1 is DFQATT and CDR2 SNEGSKA (reference sequence). CDR3 size: 15 residues. V lost 3 bases to trimming and J lost 4 bases; unmatched junction nucleotides: 6. CDR3: CSARKGQGGPDTQYF. The CDR3 DNA reads TGCAGTGCTAGGAAGGGACAGGGGGGTCCAGATACGCAGTATTTT.

This clonotype was counted at least ten times. This rearrangement joins TRBV27 to TRBJ1-6; D is unresolved. V lost 5 bases and J 6 bases, leaving 17 bases between the germline ends. The CDR3 covers 16 residues. Germline values: CDR1 MNHEY, CDR2 SMNVEV (reference sequence). In DNA form, the CDR3 reads TGTGCCAGCAGTCTTTTTCGAAATGAGGGTAATTCACCCCTCCACTTT. Translation gives CASSLFRNEGNSPLHF.

This clonotype was recorded a few times. The gene calls are TRBV20-1 and TRBJ2-7; D gene ambiguous. CDR1 DFQATT and CDR2 SNEGSKA come from the germline V gene (reference sequence). This CDR3 comprises 12 residues. The V gene lost 6 bases and the J gene lost 3 bases, with 12 bases spanning the gap. The CDR3 here is CSARPQVYEQYF. In DNA form, the CDR3 reads TGCAGTGCAAGGCCCCAGGTCTACGAGCAGTACTTC.

The V and J genes are TRBV28 and TRBJ1-6, with D perhaps TRBD1 (5 bases). This CDR3 contains 13 residues. V gave up 7 bases and J gave up 7 bases, with 11 bases separating them. Germline V gene data show CDR1 as MDHEN and CDR2 as SYDVKM. In DNA, the CDR3 is TGTGCCAGCACTTCAGGGCCAAATTCACCCCTCCACTTT. Translating it yields CASTSGPNSPLHF.

This clonotype was found many times. V and J are TRBV5-1 and TRBJ2-5, with TRBD2 matching over 12 bases. Per germline, CDR1 SGHRS and CDR2 YFSETQ. The V gene end was trimmed by 2 bases and the J gene end by 2 bases; junction bases not matched to a gene: 4. The CDR3 covers 16 residues. The CDR3 region is CASSFDGLAGQETQYF. The CDR3, as DNA: TGCGCCAGCAGCTTCGACGGACTAGCGGGACAAGAGACCCAGTACTTC.

This clonotype has only a few counts. This chain joins TRBV6-5 and TRBJ2-1; TRBD2 aligns across 13 bases. The CDR3 covers 19 residues. V was pared by 6 bases and J by 9 bases, with 20 bases of the junction left unmatched. Germline CDR1 MNHEY, CDR2 SVGAGI. CDR3 nucleotides: TGTGCCAGCAGCCGGGGGACTAGCGGGACTCAAAGAGGATTCGGTGAGCAGTTCTTC. It codes for CASSRGTSGTQRGFGEQFF.

The chain joins TRBV29-1 to TRBJ2-7; maybe TRBD2 (6 bases). V was clipped by 3 bases and J by 3 bases, with 9 bases between them. This CDR3 is 12 amino acids long. Germline assignment: CDR1 SQVTM and CDR2 ANQGSEA. The CDR3 nucleotides are TGCAGCGTTGAGGAGGGAGGCTACGAGCAGTACTTC. The encoded protein is CSVEEGGYEQYF.

At least ten counts were recorded for this clonotype. V usage is TRBV5-1 and J usage is TRBJ1-5; D is ambiguous. V shed 0 bases and J shed 0 bases, with 7 bases lying between them. Germline V gene data show CDR1 as SGHRS and CDR2 as YFSETQ. The CDR3 sequence is 15 residues long. The CDR3 DNA sequence: TGCGCCAGCAGCTTGGGGGCAGCTAGCAATCAGCCCCAGCATTTT. Protein sequence: CASSLGAASNQPQHF. The entire variable domain, with the rest obtained from reference TRBV5-1 and TRBJ1-5, is as follows: KAGVTQTPRYLIKTRGQQVTLSCSPISGHRSVSWYQQTPGQGLQFLFEYFSETQRNKGNFPGRFSGRQFSNSRSEMNVSTLELGDSALYLCASSLGAASNQPQHFGDGTRLSIL.

This chain links TRBV12-3 or TRBV12-4 with TRBJ1-6; unclear D gene. The CDR3 has 15 residues. V was clipped by 2 bases and J by 6 bases, with 11 bases between them. The CDR3 DNA sequence: TGTGCCAGCAGTTTAAGGCTTGTCGGTAATTCACCCCTCCACTTT. As protein: CASSLRLVGNSPLHF.